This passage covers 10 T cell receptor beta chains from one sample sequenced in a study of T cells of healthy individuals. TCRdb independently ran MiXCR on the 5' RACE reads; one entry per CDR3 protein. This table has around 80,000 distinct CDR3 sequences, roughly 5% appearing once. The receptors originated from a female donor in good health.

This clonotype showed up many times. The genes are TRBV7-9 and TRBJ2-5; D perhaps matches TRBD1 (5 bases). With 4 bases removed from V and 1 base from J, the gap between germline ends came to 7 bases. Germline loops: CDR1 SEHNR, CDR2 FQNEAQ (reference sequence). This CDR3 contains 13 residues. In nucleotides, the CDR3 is TGTGCCAGCAGCTACAGGTTCCAAGAGACCCAGTACTTC. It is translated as CASSYRFQETQYF.

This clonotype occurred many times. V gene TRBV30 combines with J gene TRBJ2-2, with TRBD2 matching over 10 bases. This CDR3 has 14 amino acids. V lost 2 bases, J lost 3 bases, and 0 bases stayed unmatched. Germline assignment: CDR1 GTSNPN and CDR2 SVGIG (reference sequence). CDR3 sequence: CAWSSGRDTGELFF. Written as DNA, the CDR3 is TGTGCCTGGAGTAGCGGGAGGGACACCGGGGAGCTGTTTTTT.

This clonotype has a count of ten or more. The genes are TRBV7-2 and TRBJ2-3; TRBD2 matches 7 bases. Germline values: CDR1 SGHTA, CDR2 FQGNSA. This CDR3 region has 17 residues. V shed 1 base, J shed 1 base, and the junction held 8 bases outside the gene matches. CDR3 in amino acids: CASSLVPGLKGTDTQYF. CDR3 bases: TGTGCCAGCAGCTTAGTCCCGGGACTAAAAGGCACAGATACGCAGTATTTT.

The CDR3 protein is CATFGTGVGEQYF. DNA of the CDR3: TGTGCCACTTTTGGGACAGGGGTTGGAGAGCAGTACTTC. This sequence joins TRBV6-5 and TRBJ2-7; the match to TRBD1 covers 10 bases. The CDR3 runs 13 residues. Germline CDR1 MNHEY, CDR2 SVGAGI. V shed 10 bases and J 7 bases; nucleotides not matched to a gene: 10.

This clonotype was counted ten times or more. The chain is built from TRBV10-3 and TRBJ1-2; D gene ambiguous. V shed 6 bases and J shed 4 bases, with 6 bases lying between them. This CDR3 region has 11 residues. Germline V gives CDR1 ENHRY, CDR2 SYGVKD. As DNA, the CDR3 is TGTGCCATCAGGGAACTCTATGGCTACACCTTC. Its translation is CAIRELYGYTF.

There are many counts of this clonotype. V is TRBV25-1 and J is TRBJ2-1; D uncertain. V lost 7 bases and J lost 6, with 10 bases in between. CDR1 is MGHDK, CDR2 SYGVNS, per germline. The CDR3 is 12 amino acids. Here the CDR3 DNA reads TGTGCCAGCAAGCTAGAAGGCAATGAGCAGTTCTTC. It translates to CASKLEGNEQFF.

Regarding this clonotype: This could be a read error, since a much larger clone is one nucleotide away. The DNA for the CDR3 is TGTGCCAGCAACAAAGGGGAGGGACCCAACTACGAGCAGTACTTC. This gives the protein CASNKGEGPNYEQYF. This rearrangement joins TRBV7-3 to TRBJ2-7, with TRBD2 matching 7 bases. V shed 7 bases and J 3 bases; nucleotides not matched to a gene: 12. The CDR3 is 15 residues long. Germline CDR1 is SGHTA and CDR2 is FQGTGA.

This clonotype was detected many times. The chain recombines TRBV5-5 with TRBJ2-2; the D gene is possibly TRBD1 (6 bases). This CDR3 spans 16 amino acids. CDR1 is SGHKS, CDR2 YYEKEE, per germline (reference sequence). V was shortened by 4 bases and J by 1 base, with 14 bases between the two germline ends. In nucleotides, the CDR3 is TGTGCCAGCAGCATGTACAGGGACCTGAACACCGGGGAGCTGTTTTTT. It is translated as CASSMYRDLNTGELFF. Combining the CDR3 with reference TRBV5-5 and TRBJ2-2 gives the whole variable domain DAGVTQSPTHLIKTRGQQVTLRCSPISGHKSVSWYQQVLGQGPQFIFQYYEKEERGRGNFPDRFSARQFPNYSSELNVNALLLGDSALYLCASSMYRDLNTGELFFGEGSRLTVL.

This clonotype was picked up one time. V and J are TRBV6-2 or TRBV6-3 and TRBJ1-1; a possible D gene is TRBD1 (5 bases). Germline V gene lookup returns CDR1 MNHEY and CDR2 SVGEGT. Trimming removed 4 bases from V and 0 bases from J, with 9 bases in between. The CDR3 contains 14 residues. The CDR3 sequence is CASSSGHVNTEAFF. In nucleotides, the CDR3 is TGTGCCAGCAGTTCCGGACACGTGAACACTGAAGCTTTCTTT.

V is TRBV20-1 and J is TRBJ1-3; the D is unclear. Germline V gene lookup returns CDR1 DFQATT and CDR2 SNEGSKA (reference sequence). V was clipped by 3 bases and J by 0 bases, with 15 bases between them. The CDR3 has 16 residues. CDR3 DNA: TGCAGTGCTAGGGCCGGTAGAGGCCACTCTGGAAACACCATATATTTT. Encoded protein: CSARAGRGHSGNTIYF.